This entry describes one TCR beta chain. Its antigen target is currently unknown. Base qualities were left out, and no much larger clone turns up one base away. Clipping removes 0 bases from V and 6 bases from J, with 10 as the unmatched junction base count. The germline V gene (reference sequence) gives CDR1 as GTSNPN and CDR2 as SVGIG. The CDR3 runs 16 residues from the cysteine to the phenylalanine. Of all the DNA, just the CDR3 is kept, 48 bases in frame from base 1. These data are taken from a study of cytomegalovirus exposure and HLA in healthy donors (dated 2017 in TCRdb). At the level of the whole study: An earlier analysis of fewer than 750 of the donors reported about 280 Gb of sequence data and 117 million unique TCR beta sequences obtained from 150 million to 200 million T cells. The number of typed donors differed by locus: about 629-630 for A, B, C, DRB1 and DQB1; 500 to 550 for DQA1; approximately 600 for DPA1; and about 450 for DPB1. A later analysis re-examined previously published TCR beta repertoires from more than 650 donors and added high-resolution HLA genotyping to investigate patterns of TCR occurrence. Approximately 310 gigabases of sequencing data and around 85 million unique TCR sequences made up an early release that covered fewer than 650 HLA-typed donors. Besides the first cohort of about 730 subjects, a separate validation cohort made up of over a hundred different subjects was used. The T cell repertoires of 666 subjects were profiled by immunosequencing and related to cytomegalovirus serostatus. Because of strong linkage in the cohort, roughly five DR-DQ haplotypes were treated as single units for association and clustering. Both class I and class II loci were covered by HLA typing, at four-digit resolution. In a later genetic analysis, genome-wide SNP genotypes for about 55% of the 666 donors were used, and that subset was treated as a discovery cohort. In an earlier analysis of 587 of the donors, high-throughput TCR beta sequencing was used to judge whether each TCR beta V gene segment behaved as functional or pseudogenic. Across 300 to 500 genotyped donors of the cohort, an average of roughly 250,000 unique TCR beta nucleotide sequences per donor were sequenced, and 15% to 20% of those sequences were non-productive. Among the approximately 420 genotyped donors, around 81% belonged to the genetic ancestry cluster associated with self-reported Caucasian donors. The study was designed to test whether signatures of past pathogen exposure could be identified by cataloging public T cell receptors. Every repertoire in the discovery cohort had been generated on one and the same sequencing platform. The study combined high-throughput TCR immunosequencing, statistical association of individual TCRs with disease status, and machine learning to predict cytomegalovirus infection status. Rather than drawing on any new phenotypic data, the later analysis identified candidate immune exposures from TCR beta sequences and the way those sequences occurred across donors. Donor age, sex, ethnicity and CMV serostatus were collected together with the repertoire data.

The cohort comprised 710 or so healthy bone marrow donors. All cohort members were sampled while nominally healthy, although unrecorded immune exposures were likely present. The donor tested CMV seropositive, placing the donor among the 250 to 350 seropositive members of the cohort. Each donor provided a peripheral blood sample, and peripheral blood mononuclear cells were used for TCR beta sequencing. The Qiagen DNeasy Blood Extraction Kit was used to extract genomic DNA from the blood cell samples. Beyond this particular receptor, the publication reports: The classifier was reported to diagnose cytomegalovirus status with high specificity and sensitivity in both the original and validation cohorts. V-gene and J-gene trimming of TCR beta chains was associated with a missense DCLRE1C variant in a later genetic analysis, and the association was replicated in an independent cohort. According to the authors, the approach could potentially be generalized to other disease states and immunological phenotypes. A total of fewer than 200 TCR beta chains were listed by the study as associated with cytomegalovirus. Strong co-occurrence of HLA alleles, especially DR and DQ, made assigning TCR associations to individual alleles difficult. HLA typing was unavailable for some donors at each locus, so association tests used only the typed subset. A later analysis found that TCR association rates varied across HLA loci, with DRB1 alleles showing the most associated TCRs and HLA-C alleles the fewest. Because counts were too low, 15 to 20 rarely observed V segments, including chromosome 9 orphons, were left out of the earlier analysis of approximately 500 of the donors. In a later analysis, HLA-associated TCR beta chains were found to be more clonally expanded and to have lower generation probabilities than equally common non-associated chains. In this cohort, only TCR beta chains were sequenced, and detectable features were limited by the absence of alpha or paired-chain data. Across donors, most TCR sequences were observed very rarely, whereas some public TCRs were present in many individuals. In vitro tests confirmed that a few of the cytomegalovirus-associated TCR beta chains recognize cytomegalovirus antigens. For the cohort, immune exposure information was limited to CMV serostatus. In a later analysis, more than 15,000 TCR beta sequences were associated with specific HLA alleles at a false discovery rate of 0.05. Some IMGT-functional V segments, including TRBV6-2 and TRBV6-3, could not be told apart with the 87-base-pair reads, so those segments were excluded. In a later analysis, most CMV-associated TCR beta chains were found to appear HLA-restricted, with HLA associations seemingly driven largely by CMV exposure. A cluster of highly shared sequence variants was judged likely to represent a technical artifact of the sequencing pipeline. In an earlier analysis of some 550 of the donors, most TCR beta V segments were observed in productive rearrangements about 90% or about 30% of the time, broadly matching IMGT annotations. Compared with the roughly 720-donor mean, donors in an Asian-associated ancestry cluster had fewer N-insertions in productive TCRs, according to a later genetic analysis. Linkage disequilibrium might explain the correlated functional status among segregating V segments, but an unknown experimental factor could not be ruled out. A later analysis reported that several top co-occurrence clusters appeared linked to parvovirus B19, influenza, CMV and Epstein-Barr virus. Presence/absence analyses assumed roughly uniform sequencing depth across donors, an assumption that may not hold. A further reported finding was that TCR beta sequences accurately predicted the HLA-A and HLA-B alleles for most subjects in the first cohort.

The method behind the library was the immunoSEQ multiplex PCR assay. The multiplex PCR relied on a mix of 60 forward primers for TCR Vbeta segments and 13 reverse primers for TCR Jbeta segments. The CDR3 region of rearranged TCR beta genes was amplified from genomic DNA with a multiplex PCR assay. The amplified TCR beta libraries were sequenced on the Illumina HiSeq System as 87-base-pair reads. The source study handled its data this way. A later analysis counted tens of millions of unique TCR beta chains across the 650 to 800 repertoires, and around 12 million of these chains were shared by at least two donors. A nearest-neighbor algorithm error-corrected the raw reads and collapsed the reads into unique sequences, merging closely related sequences to remove PCR and sequencing errors. CDR3 sequences were aligned to IMGT reference sequences to assign V, D and J gene segments. For a sequence to be retained, a match of at least six nucleotides was required to both a V gene segment and a J gene segment. Rearrangements were classified as productive when the CDR3 lacked stop codons and remained in frame with V and J, and all other rearrangements were classified as non-productive. Following IMGT convention, CDR3 was defined as the stretch from the second conserved V-encoded cysteine up to the conserved J-encoded phenylalanine. The earlier analysis of 500 to 650 of the donors excluded any sequence lacking an unambiguous match to a single V gene segment. An earlier analysis of fewer than 650 of the donors classified V segments as functional when productive rearrangements were above 56.7% and as segregating when the standard deviation between donors was above 5%. A statistical classification framework was built to diagnose cytomegalovirus status from the catalog of TCR beta chain sequences. In a later analysis, TCR nucleotide sequences were compared against IMGT/GENE-DB human TR gene sequences so that V and J genes could be assigned. The TCRdist pipeline was used in a later analysis to assign CDR3 sequences and most-parsimonious VDJ recombination scenarios. In a later analysis, each TCR beta chain was defined by its CDR3 amino acid sequence together with its V-gene family, and reads without a unique V-gene family were excluded. In a later analysis, around 600 highly shared, low-generation-probability nucleotide sequences were removed to address suspected cross-contamination and a sequencing artifact. In a later analysis, a clonal expansion index was calculated for each public chain from normalized within-repertoire ranks of inferred template counts. In a later analysis, generation probabilities were computed using a VDJ recombination model fitted to out-of-frame rearrangements, and the results were checked against IGoR. A later analysis scored TCR-TCR, TCR-HLA and TCR-CMV co-occurrence with hypergeometric tests, applying a repertoire-size bias correction to TCR pairs. To estimate false discovery rates, a later analysis permuted the HLA or CMV assignments 20 times. In a later analysis, co-occurring TCRs were grouped with DBSCAN, and TCRdist sequence similarity was added when clustering was performed within HLA-allele-positive subsets. Repertoires with fewer than 30,000 or more than 120,000 public chains, plus five repertoires with anomalous nucleotide sharing, were excluded from co-occurrence clustering. Not all clones reach the TCRdb copy of this immuneACCESS table, which keeps in-frame sequences only. Checked studies attribute under half of the gap to unresolved V genes and leave the rest unexplained. The V and J calls and the clone size are those of that table, but D and trimming were determined from the DNA. This sample comprises approximately 93,000 clones, around three quarters of them detected only once. Together, the top ten hold about 3.1% of the sample.

The sequencing input was PBMCs. The receptor chain draws on TRBV30 and TRBJ2-3; 9 junctional bases match TRBD1. The clonotype originates from a male donor in good health and CMV-seropositive. The sequence in DNA is TGTGCCTGGAGTGTATTGAGGACAGGGGTTGAGGATACGCAGTATTTT. This codes for CAWSVLRTGVEDTQYF.